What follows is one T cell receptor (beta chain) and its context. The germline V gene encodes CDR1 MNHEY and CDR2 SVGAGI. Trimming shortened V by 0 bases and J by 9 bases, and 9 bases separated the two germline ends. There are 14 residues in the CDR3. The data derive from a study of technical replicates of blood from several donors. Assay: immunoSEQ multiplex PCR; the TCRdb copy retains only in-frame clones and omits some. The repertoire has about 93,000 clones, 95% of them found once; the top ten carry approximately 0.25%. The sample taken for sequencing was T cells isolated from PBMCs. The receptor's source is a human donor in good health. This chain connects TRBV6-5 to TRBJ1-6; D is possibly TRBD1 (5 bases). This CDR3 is CASSYSGAASPLHF. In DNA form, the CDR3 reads TGTGCCAGCAGTTACTCTGGGGCGGCTTCACCCCTCCACTTT.